This T cell receptor (beta chain) was retrieved from a study of PD-1 blockade in classical Hodgkin lymphoma. Generated by immunoSEQ multiplex PCR, the TCRdb table keeps only in-frame clones and is missing some. The table has about 13,000 clones, around 87% seen once. Germline values: CDR1 MNHEY, CDR2 SMNVEV (reference sequence). The CDR3 covers 16 residues. V lost 0 bases to trimming and J lost 2 bases; unmatched junction nucleotides: 2. Autologous stem cell transplantation was followed by relapse in every patient, and brentuximab vedotin exposure varied. The TCR was taken from a human donor with classical Hodgkin lymphoma. The V call is TRBV27, the J call TRBJ2-7; 12 bases match TRBD2. The sample here was peripheral blood mononuclear cells (PBMCs), taken at baseline. This chain's CDR3 is CASSLSRLAGAYEQYF. In DNA form, the CDR3 reads TGTGCCAGCAGTTTATCTAGACTAGCGGGAGCCTACGAGCAGTACTTC.